The 8 T cell receptor beta chains in this list originate from one sample, sequenced in a study of T cell clonotyping in hematopoietic cell transplantation. Assay: immunoSEQ multiplex PCR; the TCRdb copy retains only in-frame clones and omits some. This repertoire shows some 13,000 clones, 75% to 90% found once; its top ten account for 15% to 20%. Time point given: recipient sample about 28 days before transplant, after cytoreduction. The specimen comprised peripheral blood mononuclear cells, sampled before stem cell transplant. The receptors come from a man aged 55-75 years with acute myeloid leukemia. Some clones in this sample may be carry-over from other donors' samples.

This clone was seen a single time. V and J are TRBV5-1 and TRBJ2-3; TRBD2 aligns across 8 bases. Germline V gene data show CDR1 as SGHRS and CDR2 as YFSETQ. J lost 0 bases, V lost 5 bases, and 5 bases had no gene match. The CDR3 extends over 15 amino acids. The CDR3 DNA is TGCGCCAGCAGTTACAGCGGGAGTAGCACAGATACGCAGTATTTT. Translation gives CASSYSGSSTDTQYF.

The chain carries TRBV5-4 and TRBJ1-2; tentatively, D is TRBD1 (5 bases). This CDR3 has 15 residues. Trimming shortened V by 1 base and J by 3 bases, and 13 bases separated the two germline ends. Germline V gives CDR1 SGHNT, CDR2 YYREEE (reference sequence). The CDR3 region has the DNA TGTGCCAGCAGCTTGTCCGAGACAGATCACTATGGCTACACCTTC. Translated: CASSLSETDHYGYTF.

CDR3: CASSEVGGWDEQFF. Written as DNA, the CDR3 is TGTGCCAGCAGTGAAGTCGGAGGATGGGATGAGCAGTTCTTC. This rearrangement joins TRBV25-1 to TRBJ2-1; D may be TRBD2 (5 bases). The V end lost 2 bases, the J end lost 8 bases, and 13 bases lay between the germline ends. Germline V gene lookup returns CDR1 MGHDK and CDR2 SYGVNS. This CDR3 spans 14 amino acids.

The chain combines TRBV7-2 with TRBJ2-7, with TRBD1 as a possible D gene (6 bases). The CDR3 consists of 14 residues. V lost 5 bases and J 4 bases, leaving 15 bases between the germline ends. Germline V gene sequence: CDR1 SGHTA, CDR2 FQGNSA. CDR3 nucleotides: TGTGCCAGCAGCCCCGATGGCAGGGGTTACGAGCAGTACTTC. Amino acids: CASSPDGRGYEQYF.

J is TRBJ2-5 and V is TRBV7-6; 7 bases match TRBD1. V lost 1 base, J lost 5 bases, and 7 bases stayed unmatched. Germline V gene sequence: CDR1 SGHVS, CDR2 FNYEAQ. This CDR3 is 15 amino acids long. CDR3 DNA sequence: TGTGCCAGCAGCTTAGGACAGGGAAGGCGGGAGACCCAGTACTTC. Its protein product is CASSLGQGRRETQYF.

The chain links TRBV5-1 to TRBJ2-7; 8 bases agree with TRBD2. This CDR3 has 13 residues. Looked up from germline, CDR1 is SGHRS and CDR2 is YFSETQ. The V and J ends lost 4 bases and 5 bases, in that order; junction bases with no gene match: 5. CDR3 loop: CASSGGLVNEQYF. DNA of the CDR3: TGCGCCAGCAGCGGGGGACTAGTTAACGAGCAGTACTTC.

This sequence joins TRBV28 and TRBJ2-6; D may be TRBD2 (6 bases). The V gene lost 4 bases and the J gene lost 0 bases, with 10 bases spanning the gap. Germline CDR1 is MDHEN and CDR2 is SYDVKM. The CDR3 runs 16 residues. CDR3: CASSSGEVSGANVLTF. The DNA for the CDR3 is TGTGCCAGCAGTTCCGGGGAGGTCTCTGGGGCCAACGTCCTGACTTTC.

V is TRBV7-9 and J is TRBJ2-7; 8 bases line up with TRBD2. The CDR3 is 16 amino acids. The germline V gene has CDR1 SEHNR and CDR2 FQNEAQ (reference sequence). V lost 5 bases to trimming and J lost 5 bases; unmatched junction nucleotides: 14. CDR3 bases: TGTGCCAGCAGCGGAGCCCGGGGGGGCCTGGAACACGAGCAGTACTTC. Translated, it gives CASSGARGGLEHEQYF.